In its sample, the clone carrying this T cell receptor beta chain was seen many times. The antigen is not known. CDR3 length: 16 amino acids. The germline V gene encodes CDR1 MDHEN and CDR2 SYDVKM. The trim removed 8 bases at V and 1 base at J, leaving 10 bases unmatched. The sample's time point: persistent/refractory GD, antithyroid drugs over 5 years with positive TRAb. After RNA was extracted from PBMCs, the TCR library was made from it. These data come from a study of regulatory T cells in long-lasting Graves disease. The wider study: Persistent Graves' disease required over 5 years of antithyroid drugs and positive TSH receptor antibodies. Overall study results and limits: Comparison showed that persistent patients shared more public clonotypes (under 3,000) than new patients (over 950).

In building TCR beta libraries, iRepertoire HTBI primers were used together with Arm-PCR of CDR3 regions. Each CDR3 protein is one row after TCRdb ran MiXCR on the multiplex PCR reads. The data hold 300,000 to 350,000 distinct CDR3 sequences, with roughly 21% observed a single time. The sample here was peripheral blood mononuclear cells (PBMCs), taken when the disease was refractory, from a patient treated with antithyroid drugs. This chain joins TRBV28 and TRBJ1-5; 8 bases align to TRBD1. This receptor was obtained from a female donor with Graves disease. The CDR3 DNA reads TGTGCCAGCTTTACCATCAGGGGGCCAAGCAATCAGCCCCAGCATTTT. It encodes CASFTIRGPSNQPQHF.